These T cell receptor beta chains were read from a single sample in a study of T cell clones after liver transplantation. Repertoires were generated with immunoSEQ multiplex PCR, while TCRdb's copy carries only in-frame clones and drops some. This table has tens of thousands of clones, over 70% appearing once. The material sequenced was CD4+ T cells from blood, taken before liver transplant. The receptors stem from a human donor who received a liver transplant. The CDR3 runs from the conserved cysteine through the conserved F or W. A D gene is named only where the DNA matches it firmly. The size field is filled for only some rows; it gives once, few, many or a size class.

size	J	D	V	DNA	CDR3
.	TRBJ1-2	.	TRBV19	TGTGCCAGTAGTATAGGGGAGAATGGCTACACCTTC	CASSIGENGYTF
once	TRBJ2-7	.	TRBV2	TGTGCCAGCGCACCTGGGGGGTACGAGCAGTACTTC	CASAPGGYEQYF
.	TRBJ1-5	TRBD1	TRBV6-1	TGTGCCAGCGACAGGGCCAATCAGCCCCAGCATTTT	CASDRANQPQHF
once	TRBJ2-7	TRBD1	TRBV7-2	TGTGCCAGCAGGACACAGGGGGCGGGGGTCTACGAGCAGTACTTC	CASRTQGAGVYEQYF
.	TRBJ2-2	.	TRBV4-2	TGTGCCAGCAGCGCACGGGGGGCCTACACCGGGGAGCTGTTTTTT	CASSARGAYTGELFF
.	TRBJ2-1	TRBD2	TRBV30	TGTGCCTGGGAATCAAAGGGACTAGCGGGGGGGGAGCAGTTCTTC	CAWESKGLAGGEQFF
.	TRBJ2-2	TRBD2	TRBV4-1	TGCGCCAGCAGCCGTGTATCGTGGACTAGCGTACCCGGGGAGCTGTTTTTT	CASSRVSWTSVPGELFF
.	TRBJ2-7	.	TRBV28	TGTGCCAGCAGTTCGGGACACAGCTACGAGCAGTACTTC	CASSSGHSYEQYF
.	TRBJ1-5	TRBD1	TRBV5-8	TGTGCCAGCAGCTTGCTGGGCGGGACAGGGGGCCGGCCCCAGCATTTT	CASSLLGGTGGRPQHF
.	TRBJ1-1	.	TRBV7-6	TGTGCCAGCAGCCGGGGAAGCTCCATGAACACTGAAGCTTTCTTT	CASSRGSSMNTEAFF
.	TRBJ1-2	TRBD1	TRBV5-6	TGTGCCAGCAGCTGGGACAGGGCTCATGGCTACACCTTC	CASSWDRAHGYTF
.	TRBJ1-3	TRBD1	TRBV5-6	TGTGCCAGCAGCCCGACAGGGGGGACCGGAAACACCATATATTTT	CASSPTGGTGNTIYF
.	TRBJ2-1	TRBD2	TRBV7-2	TGTGCCAGCAGCTCCGGACTAGTACAGTTCTTC	CASSSGLVQFF
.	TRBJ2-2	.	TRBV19	TGTGCCAGCCCCCCTGGGAGGAACACCGGGGAGCTGTTTTTT	CASPPGRNTGELFF
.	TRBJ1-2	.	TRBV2	TGTGCCAGCAGTGACGGGGGTTTCTATGGCTACACCTTC	CASSDGGFYGYTF
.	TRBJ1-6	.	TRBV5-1	TGCGCCAGCAGCTTGGACAGGGTCTATAATTCACCCCTCCACTTT	CASSLDRVYNSPLHF
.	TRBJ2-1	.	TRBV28	TGTGCCAGCAGTTTATCAGGGTATGAGCAGTTCTTC	CASSLSGYEQFF
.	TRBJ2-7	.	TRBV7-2	TGTGCCAGCAGCTTAGTTGTGAGCTCCTACGAGCAGTACTTC	CASSLVVSSYEQYF
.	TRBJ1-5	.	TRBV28	TGTGCCAGCAGGGCAGACAATCAGCCCCAGCATTTT	CASRADNQPQHF
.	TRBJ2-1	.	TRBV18	.	CASPPSVLSYNEQFF
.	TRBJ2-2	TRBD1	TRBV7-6	TGTGCCAGCAGCCGGGGACAGGGGAACACCGGGGAGCTGTTTTTT	CASSRGQGNTGELFF
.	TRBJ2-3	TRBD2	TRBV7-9	TGTGCCAGCAGCTTATCAGCGGGGGGGGCAGATACGCAGTATTTT	CASSLSAGGADTQYF
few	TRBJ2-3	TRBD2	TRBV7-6	TGTGCCAGCAGCCCCCCTAGCGGGGGGGCAGATACGCAGTATTTT	CASSPPSGGADTQYF
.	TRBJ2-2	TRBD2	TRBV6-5	TGTGCCAGCAGTTACGGTAGCGGGGGGTCCACCGGGGAGCTGTTTTTT	CASSYGSGGSTGELFF
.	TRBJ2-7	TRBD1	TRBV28	TGTGCCAGCAGTGGCTTAGGGACAGTGCTTAACGAGCAGTACTTC	CASSGLGTVLNEQYF
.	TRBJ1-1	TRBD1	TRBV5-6	TGTGCCAGCAGCTTTCTGGGACAGGAGGAAAAAGCTTTCTTT	CASSFLGQEEKAFF
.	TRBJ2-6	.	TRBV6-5	TGTGCCAGCAGTTACTCCCTGTTTAGTACCAACGTCCTGACTTTC	CASSYSLFSTNVLTF
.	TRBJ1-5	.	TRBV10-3	TGTGCCATCAGTGAGTCTGATTGGGCCTTAACTCAGCCCCAGCATTTT	CAISESDWALTQPQHF
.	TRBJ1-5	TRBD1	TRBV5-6	TGTGCCAGCAGCACGGACAGGGGGTCCAGCAATCAGCCCCAGCATTTT	CASSTDRGSSNQPQHF
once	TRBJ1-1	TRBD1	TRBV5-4	TGTGCCAGCAGCAAGACAGGGGCGAACACTGAAGCTTTCTTT	CASSKTGANTEAFF
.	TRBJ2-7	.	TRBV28	TGTGCCAGCAGTAGACAGGTGCGAGAGCAGTACTTC	CASSRQVREQYF
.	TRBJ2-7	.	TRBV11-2	TGTGCCAGCAGCTCCCTACAGGGTTCCTACGAGCAGTACTTC	CASSSLQGSYEQYF
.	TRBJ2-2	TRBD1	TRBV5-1	TGCGCCAGCTCCCCCCGGACAGGGGGCCCCACCGGGGAGCTGTTTTTT	CASSPRTGGPTGELFF
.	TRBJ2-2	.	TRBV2	TGTGCCAGCAGACTAGGACGGTCAAACACCGGGGAGCTGTTTTTT	CASRLGRSNTGELFF
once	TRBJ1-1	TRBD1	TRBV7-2	TGTGCCAGCAGCGCGCAGACAGGGTCCACTGAAGCTTTCTTT	CASSAQTGSTEAFF
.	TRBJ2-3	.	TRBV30	TGTGCCTGGGCACCGGGACTTAGCACAGATACGCAGTATTTT	CAWAPGLSTDTQYF
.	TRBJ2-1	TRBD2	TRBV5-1	TGCGCCAGCAGCGACCGGGGAGGGCAAGCGGGTGAGCAGTTCTTC	CASSDRGGQAGEQFF
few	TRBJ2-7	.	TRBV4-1	TGCGCCAGCAGCCTTACAGGCTACTCCTACGAGCAGTACTTC	CASSLTGYSYEQYF
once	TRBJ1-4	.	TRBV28	TGTGCCAGCACCCCCCGGGCGGCAGGGGAGGAAAAACTGTTTTTT	CASTPRAAGEEKLFF
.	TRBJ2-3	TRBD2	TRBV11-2	TGTGCCAGCAGCGTGACTAGCGGGCGCACAGATACGCAGTATTTT	CASSVTSGRTDTQYF
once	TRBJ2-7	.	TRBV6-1	TGTGCCAGCCTATCTCCGCCCTACGAGCAGTACTTC	CASLSPPYEQYF
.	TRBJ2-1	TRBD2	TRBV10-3	TGTGCCATCAGTGAGCGGACTAGCGGGGGTTCGGGTGAGCAGTTCTTC	CAISERTSGGSGEQFF
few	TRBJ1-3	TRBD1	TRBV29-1	TGCAGCGTTGACACGACAGGGGCCGGAAACACCATATATTTT	CSVDTTGAGNTIYF
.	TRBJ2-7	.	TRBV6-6	TGTGCCAGCAGTCCCCCACAGGCCTACGAGCAGTACTTC	CASSPPQAYEQYF
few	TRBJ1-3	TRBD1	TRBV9	TGTGCCAGCAGCGAGGGACAGGATCGAAACACCATATATTTT	CASSEGQDRNTIYF
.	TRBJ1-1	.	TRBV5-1	TGCGCCAGCAGCTTGGGCGGCTTCGGGGGCACTGAAGCTTTCTTT	CASSLGGFGGTEAFF
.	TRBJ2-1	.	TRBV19	TGTGCCAGTAGTATAGGGGCGGGGGCCGCCGGTGAGCAGTTCTTC	CASSIGAGAAGEQFF
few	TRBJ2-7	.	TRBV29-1	TGCAGCGTTTTAGAGCCTGCCTACGAGCAGTACTTC	CSVLEPAYEQYF
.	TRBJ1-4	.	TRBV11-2	TGTGCCAGCAGCTTAGACATCTGGCCAACTAATGAAAAACTGTTTTTT	CASSLDIWPTNEKLFF
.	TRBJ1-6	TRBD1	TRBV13	TGTGCCAGCAGCCGCGGGGGACAGGGGCTCGGCTCACCCCTCCACTTT	CASSRGGQGLGSPLHF
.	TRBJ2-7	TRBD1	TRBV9	TGTGCCAGCAGCGTCAGACAGGGCTACGAGCAGTACTTC	CASSVRQGYEQYF
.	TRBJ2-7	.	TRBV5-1	TGCGCCAGCAGCTTCTTATTGGGCAGCCAAACTAGCGAGCAGTACTTC	CASSFLLGSQTSEQYF
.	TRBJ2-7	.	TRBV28	TGTGCCAGCACCCAAACAGGGTACGAGCAGTACTTC	CASTQTGYEQYF
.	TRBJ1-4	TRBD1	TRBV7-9	TGTGCCAGCAGCAGGGGGACAGGGATATTTGAAAAACTGTTTTTT	CASSRGTGIFEKLFF
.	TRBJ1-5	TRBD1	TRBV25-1	TGTGCCAGCAGTGAAGGGCAGGGGGGTCAGCCCCAGCATTTT	CASSEGQGGQPQHF
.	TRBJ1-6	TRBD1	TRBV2	TGTGCAGGGACAGGGTTGACCTATAATTCACCCCTCCACTTT	CAGTGLTYNSPLHF
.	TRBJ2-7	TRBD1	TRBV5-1	TGCGCCAGCAGCTTGGCTGACAGGGGCTACGAGCAGTACTTC	CASSLADRGYEQYF
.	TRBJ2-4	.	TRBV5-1	TGCGCCAGCAGAGACCAGGGGGGTGGCAAAAACATTCAGTACTTC	CASRDQGGGKNIQYF